These 16 T cell receptor beta chains came from one sample sequenced in a study of T cell responses to AZD1222 COVID-19 vaccine (dated by TCRdb to about 2021). The library was prepared using the immunoSEQ multiplex PCR assay. The table comes from immuneACCESS by way of TCRdb, which keeps in-frame sequences with V and J called. Part of the clones is missing from these tables; in studies checked, under half for an unresolved V gene and the rest for unknown reasons. In all, the sample holds about 97,000 clones, and around nine tenths of those were seen once. The ten largest clonotypes hold less than 3.5% of the sample. What this sample's time point label stands for: baseline before first vaccination. The source was peripheral blood, collected on day 0 of AZD1222 vaccination. The source is an adult in good health.

The rearrangement joins TRBV6-5 to TRBJ2-3, with D possibly being TRBD1 (6 bases). The CDR3 consists of 13 residues. The germline V gene has CDR1 MNHEY and CDR2 SVGAGI. Between the trimmed V and J ends, which lost 8 bases and 5 bases, there was a span of 14 bases. The CDR3 spells CASGTGLGDTQYF. CDR3 DNA sequence: TGTGCCAGCGGCACAGGGTTGGGAGATACGCAGTATTTT.

V is TRBV5-4 and J is TRBJ1-2; D not resolved. V lost 1 base, J lost 13 bases, and 11 bases lay in between. The CDR3 covers 11 residues. Germline loops: CDR1 SGHNT, CDR2 YYREEE (reference sequence). CDR3 in DNA: TGTGCCAGCAGCTTGAACGGGGTACCCACCTTC. Protein sequence: CASSLNGVPTF.

The chain has TRBV6-6 and TRBJ1-2; D unclear. From germline, CDR1 is MNHNY and CDR2 SVGAGI (reference sequence). This CDR3 region has 16 residues. Trimming pared 0 bases from V and 8 bases from J, leaving 19 bases between. The CDR3: CASSYSIGRSRGGYTF. CDR3 nucleotides: TGTGCCAGCAGTTACTCCATAGGACGCAGTCGAGGGGGCTACACCTTC.

This chain links TRBV6-5 with TRBJ1-2, with TRBD1 matching over 9 bases. CDR1 MNHEY and CDR2 SVGAGI come from the germline V gene. The CDR3 covers 14 residues. Unmatched junction bases numbered 7, after V lost 7 bases and J lost 4 bases. The CDR3, as DNA: TGTGCCAGCAACCCGGGACAGGGACTCTATGGCTACACCTTC. Translating gives CASNPGQGLYGYTF.

The rearrangement links TRBV7-2 to TRBJ2-3; D may be TRBD1 (5 bases). This CDR3 is built from 17 residues. Trimming took off 5 bases at V and 2 bases at J, with 20 bases between the two ends. Germline CDR1 reads SGHTA; CDR2 reads FQGNSA. In DNA form, the CDR3 reads TGTGCCAGCAGCACCCCGCCAGGGCGTGCTAACACAGATACGCAGTATTTT. Protein: CASSTPPGRANTDTQYF.

The chain carries TRBV7-9 and TRBJ1-2; no reliable D call. This CDR3 contains 14 residues. Germline CDR1 is SEHNR and CDR2 is FQNEAQ (reference sequence). V was pared by 5 bases and J by 2 bases, with 12 bases between. CDR3 in amino acids: CASSTDSLNYGYTF. CDR3 in DNA: TGTGCCAGCAGCACGGATAGCCTGAACTATGGCTACACCTTC. Drawing the rest from reference TRBV7-9 and TRBJ1-2, the complete variable domain is DTGVSQNPRHKITKRGQNVTFRCDPISEHNRLYWYRQTLGQGPEFLTYFQNEAQLEKSRLLSDRFSAERPKGSFSTLEIQRTEQGDSAMYLCASSTDSLNYGYTFGSGTRLTVV.

The genes are TRBV13 and TRBJ1-2; D remains unclear. V was shortened by 5 bases and J by 5 bases, with 12 bases between the two germline ends. This CDR3 is built from 13 residues. Germline lookup yields CDR1 PRHDT and CDR2 FYEKMQ (reference sequence). The DNA for the CDR3 is TGTGCCAGCAGCCACACCGGGCGGTATGGCTACACCTTC. This encodes CASSHTGRYGYTF.

The chain recombines TRBV6-5 with TRBJ2-7; D is unclear. This CDR3 has 12 residues. The V and J ends lost 8 bases and 3 bases respectively, with 11 bases between them. Germline CDR1 reads MNHEY; CDR2 reads SVGAGI. DNA for the CDR3: TGTGCCAGCGGTCTTACAGTCTACGAGCAGTACTTC. Amino acid sequence: CASGLTVYEQYF.

This chain uses TRBV7-2 with TRBJ1-3, with 11 bases that match TRBD1. V shed 6 bases, J shed 9 bases, and the junction held 16 bases outside the gene matches. The CDR3 extends over 17 amino acids. Germline V gives CDR1 SGHTA, CDR2 FQGNSA. This chain's CDR3 is CASRLSGTGGPGSTIYF. The CDR3 nucleotides read TGTGCCAGCAGACTCTCCGGGACAGGGGGTCCAGGTAGCACCATATATTTT.

The chain recombines TRBV11-2 with TRBJ2-3; 13 nucleotides align to TRBD2. V was pared by 3 bases and J by 3 bases, with 3 bases of the junction left unmatched. The CDR3 loop spans 16 amino acids. CDR1 is SGHAT, CDR2 FQNNGV, per germline. The CDR3 protein is CASSFTSGGVTDTQYF. For the CDR3, the DNA is TGTGCCAGCAGCTTTACTAGCGGGGGGGTGACAGATACGCAGTATTTT.

The rearrangement uses TRBV29-1 and TRBJ1-1; D is uncertain. The CDR3 runs 12 residues. Germline CDR1 reads SQVTM; CDR2 reads ANQGSEA. Trimming removed 7 bases from V and 2 bases from J, with 11 bases in between. CDR3 sequence: CSGRRVNTEAFF. CDR3 nucleotides: TGCAGCGGAAGGAGGGTAAACACTGAAGCTTTCTTT.

The rearrangement joins TRBV5-1 to TRBJ2-7; D is unresolved. V lost 4 bases and J lost 2, with 16 bases in between. The V gene's germline CDR1 is SGHRS and CDR2 YFSETQ. The CDR3 covers 15 residues. CDR3 in amino acids: CASSTYHGRTYEQYF. In DNA, the CDR3 is TGCGCCAGCAGCACATACCACGGGCGGACCTACGAGCAGTACTTC.

This sequence joins TRBV5-1 and TRBJ1-5; 8 positions match TRBD1. Per the germline V gene, CDR1 is SGHRS and CDR2 is YFSETQ. The CDR3 consists of 15 residues. The ends lost 4 bases at V and 2 bases at J; junction bases unmatched: 5. The CDR3 coding sequence is TGCGCCAGCAGCCCGACAGGGGCTGGCAATCAGCCCCAGCATTTT. It is translated as CASSPTGAGNQPQHF.

This clone was counted between two and nine times. The V call is TRBV5-1, the J call TRBJ1-4, with D possibly being TRBD1 (6 bases). Trimming pared 0 bases from V and 7 bases from J, leaving 16 bases between. Germline V gives CDR1 SGHRS, CDR2 YFSETQ. There are 16 residues in the CDR3. The CDR3 protein is CASSLAPTGGTEKLFF. In nucleotides, the CDR3 is TGCGCCAGCAGCTTGGCACCCACGGGGGGCACTGAAAAACTGTTTTTT. Drawing the rest from reference TRBV5-1 and TRBJ1-4, the complete variable domain is KAGVTQTPRYLIKTRGQQVTLSCSPISGHRSVSWYQQTPGQGLQFLFEYFSETQRNKGNFPGRFSGRQFSNSRSEMNVSTLELGDSALYLCASSLAPTGGTEKLFFGSGTQLSVL.

This clone was picked up a small number of times. The chain couples TRBV19 to TRBJ2-5, with a weak D call TRBD2 (5 bases). The V gene's germline CDR1 is LNHDA and CDR2 SQIVND (reference sequence). The V end was cut by 5 bases, the J end by 5 bases, with 15 bases between. The CDR3 is 14 amino acids. CDR3 loop: CASSVTGFRETQYF. Here the CDR3 DNA reads TGTGCCAGTAGTGTTACGGGGTTCCGGGAGACCCAGTACTTC.

V and J are TRBV21-1 and TRBJ2-7; the D call in the table, TRBD1, was not verified against the DNA. TRBV21-1 is shown as a pseudogene. The CDR3 loop spans 16 amino acids. Here the CDR3 DNA reads TGTGCCAGCAGCAGATTTTCCGGGACAGAGCCCTACGAGCAGTACTTC. Protein sequence: CASSRFSGTEPYEQYF.